These T cell receptor beta chains were read from a single sample in a study of shared clonotypes between healthy human individuals. Assay used: immunoSEQ multiplex PCR; TCRdb lists only in-frame clones, some missing. Among fewer than 3 million clones listed, around 92% were seen once. Sequences were obtained from naive CD4+ T cells from PBMCs. The origin of the receptors is a young man in good health. Some clones in this sample may be carry-over from other donors' samples. Each CDR3 is given with its conserved first and last residue. D genes are given only for firm matches. For some rows the clone size is stated as once, few or many, or as a class when expanded; others skip it.

TRBJ2-2,.,TRBV11-2,.,TGTGCCAGCAGAAAGGGGACGGAAGGCACCGGGGAGCTGTTTTTT,CASRKGTEGTGELFF
TRBJ2-3,TRBD2,TRBV9,once,TGTGCCAGCAGCGCCGGACTAGCGGCGAGCACAGATACGCAGTATTTT,CASSAGLAASTDTQYF
TRBJ2-6,.,TRBV4-1,.,TGCGCCAGCAGCCAAGGACGGGCGACTGGGGCCAACGTCCTGACTTTC,CASSQGRATGANVLTF
TRBJ2-1,.,TRBV7-9,.,TGTGCCAGCAGCGAACACCAGGGGAATGAGCAGTTCTTC,CASSEHQGNEQFF
TRBJ2-3,.,TRBV7-2,.,TGTGCCAGCAGCTGGGACGGGACGTTCACAGATACGCAGTATTTT,CASSWDGTFTDTQYF
TRBJ1-2,.,TRBV6-1,.,TGTGCCAGCAGTGAAGTCTACGGGACGGACTATGGCTACACCTTC,CASSEVYGTDYGYTF
TRBJ2-5,.,TRBV7-9,.,TGTGCCAGCAGCTTAGTTCTCGGGTCCGAGGAGACCCAGTACTTC,CASSLVLGSEETQYF
TRBJ1-4,.,TRBV4-3,.,TGCGCCAGCAGCCAAGGCCAACGGGCGGCTAATGAAAAACTGTTTTTT,CASSQGQRAANEKLFF
TRBJ2-6,TRBD1,TRBV28,.,TGTGCCAGCAGCCCTCCGGGACAGGGGTTCGGGGCCAACGTCCTGACTTTC,CASSPPGQGFGANVLTF
TRBJ2-7,.,TRBV7-2,.,TGTGCCAGCAGCTTAGGGCCTCCGGTGGCAGCCCGCGAGCAGTACTTC,CASSLGPPVAAREQYF
TRBJ2-5,.,TRBV2,.,TGTGCCAGCAGTGAACAGGCGGGGGAGACCCAGTACTTC,CASSEQAGETQYF
TRBJ1-1,.,TRBV5-1,few,TGCGCCAGCAGCTTAACGACAAGGGCGAACACTGAAGCTTTCTTT,CASSLTTRANTEAFF
TRBJ1-4,.,TRBV29-1,.,TGCAGCGTGCGCGGGCAAGCTAATGAAAAACTGTTTTTT,CSVRGQANEKLFF
TRBJ1-2,.,TRBV19,.,TGTGCCACCTACGCCGGGGGTGGCCCTTCTAACTATGGCTACACCTTC,CATYAGGGPSNYGYTF
TRBJ2-3,.,TRBV7-3,.,TGTGCCAGCAGCCCCCAGGGGATTCTTACAGATACGCAGTATTTT,CASSPQGILTDTQYF
TRBJ2-1,TRBD1,TRBV27,.,TGTGCCAGCAGTGACAGGGAAGGGGTCTACAATGAGCAGTTCTTC,CASSDREGVYNEQFF
TRBJ2-7,.,TRBV4-1,.,TGCGCCAGCAGCCAAGAAATTGTCGGGGGTCGCGAGCAGTACTTC,CASSQEIVGGREQYF
TRBJ1-3,.,TRBV27,.,TGTGCCAGCAGTTCCTCTAGCTCTGGAAACACCATATATTTT,CASSSSSSGNTIYF
TRBJ1-4,.,TRBV4-1,.,TGCGCCAGCAGCGAACCGGCTGGGACCTGGAGGGAAAAACTGTTTTTT,CASSEPAGTWREKLFF
TRBJ2-7,TRBD1,TRBV5-1,.,TGCGCCAGCAGCTTGGTGGGGGTGGACAGGGCGGGGAGCTTGAACTCCTACGAGCAGTACTTC,CASSLVGVDRAGSLNSYEQYF
TRBJ2-7,.,TRBV29-1,.,TGCAGCGTTGGGACCTATTCCTACGAGCAGTACTTC,CSVGTYSYEQYF
TRBJ2-7,TRBD1,TRBV19,.,TGTGCCAGTAGCGGGACCGGGACAGGGCGGTACGAGCAGTACTTC,CASSGTGTGRYEQYF